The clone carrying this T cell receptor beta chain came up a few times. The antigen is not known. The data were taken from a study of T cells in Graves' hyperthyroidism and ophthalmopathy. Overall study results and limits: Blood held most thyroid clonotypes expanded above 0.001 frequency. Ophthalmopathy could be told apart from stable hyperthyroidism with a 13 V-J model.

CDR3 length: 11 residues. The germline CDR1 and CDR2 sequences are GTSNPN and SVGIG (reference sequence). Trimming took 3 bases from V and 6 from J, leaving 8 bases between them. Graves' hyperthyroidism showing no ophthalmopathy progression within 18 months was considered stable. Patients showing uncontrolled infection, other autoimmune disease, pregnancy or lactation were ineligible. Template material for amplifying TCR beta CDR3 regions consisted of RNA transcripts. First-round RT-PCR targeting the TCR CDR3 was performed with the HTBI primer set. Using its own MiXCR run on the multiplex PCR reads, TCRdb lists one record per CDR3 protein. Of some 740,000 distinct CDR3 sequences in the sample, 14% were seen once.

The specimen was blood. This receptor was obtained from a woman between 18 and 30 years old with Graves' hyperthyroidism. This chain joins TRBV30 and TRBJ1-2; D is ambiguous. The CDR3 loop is CAWSCVNGYTF. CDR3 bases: TGTGCCTGGAGCTGTGTGAATGGCTACACCTTC.